This record looks at one TCR beta chain sequence and its context. This record comes from a study of blood T cell repertoires in COVID-19. Background on the study: Collection of acute and convalescent COVID-19 samples took place in the United States, Italy and Spain.

The assay was immunoSEQ multiplex PCR, and TCRdb's table has in-frame clones only and misses some. This sample has hundreds of thousands of clones; roughly nine tenths occur once, and the top ten carry about 6.3%. Losses at the gene ends were 5 bases for V and 8 bases for J; bases not matched to a gene: 7. This CDR3 spans 13 amino acids. The chain employs TRBV12-3 or TRBV12-4 and TRBJ1-1; 8 positions agree with TRBD1. Input material: peripheral blood. This TCR came from a man aged 55 to 69 who had recovered from COVID-19. This CDR3 reads CASSQRGQGEAFF. For the CDR3, the DNA is TGTGCCAGCAGTCAAAGAGGACAGGGAGAAGCTTTCTTT.